Shown below are 28 T cell receptor beta chains from a single sample sequenced in a study of CD8 T cells in ankylosing spondylitis. MiXCR was run by TCRdb on the 5' RACE reads, yielding one entry per CDR3 protein. Here the sample spans about 250,000 distinct CDR3 sequences, over 30% being singletons. The sample consisted of blood, either unsorted or a sorted T cell fraction (not recorded which). Receptor source: a male donor with ankylosing spondylitis or in good health (not recorded which).

The V and J genes are TRBV20-1 and TRBJ2-1, with 10 positions matching TRBD1. V trimming: 5 bases; J trimming: 6 bases; junction bases outside the gene matches: 10. This CDR3 spans 15 amino acids. Looked up from germline, CDR1 is DFQATT and CDR2 is SNEGSKA (reference sequence). The CDR3 region is CSAVPEDRGVNEQFF. The CDR3 region has the DNA TGCAGTGCTGTCCCTGAGGACAGGGGGGTCAATGAGCAGTTCTTC.

This chain joins TRBV6-1 and TRBJ2-1; a possible D gene is TRBD2 (6 bases). Trimming took 3 bases from V and 4 from J, leaving 16 bases between them. Germline loops: CDR1 MNHNS, CDR2 SASEGT. This CDR3 region has 16 residues. This CDR3 is CASSERGGGTYNEQFF. CDR3 sequence (DNA): TGTGCCAGCAGTGAGAGGGGAGGAGGTACGTACAATGAGCAGTTCTTC.

The chain links TRBV10-3 to TRBJ2-7; 10 nucleotides match TRBD1. The germline V gene has CDR1 ENHRY and CDR2 SYGVKD. The CDR3 has 15 residues. Trimming cost V 0 bases and J 2 bases; bases outside gene matches: 1. This chain's CDR3 is CAISESGTGAYEQYF. In DNA form, the CDR3 reads TGTGCCATCAGTGAGTCTGGGACAGGGGCCTACGAGCAGTACTTC.

CDR3 region: CSVEFGASYGYTF. As DNA, the CDR3 is TGCAGCGTTGAATTCGGCGCCTCCTATGGCTACACCTTC. The chain employs TRBV29-1 and TRBJ1-2; D remains ambiguous. CDR1 and CDR2 (germline): SQVTM, ANQGSEA. V lost 2 bases, J lost 4 bases, and 11 bases lay in between. This CDR3 has 13 residues.

This clonotype has only a few counts. This chain links TRBV4-2 with TRBJ2-7; a weak D match, TRBD1 (6 bases). V lost 3 bases and J 6 bases, leaving 12 bases between the germline ends. Germline loops: CDR1 LGHNA, CDR2 YNFKEQ. This CDR3 region has 13 residues. The DNA for the CDR3 is TGTGCCAGCAGCCACCCGACAGGACGCGAGCAGTACTTC. Amino acid sequence: CASSHPTGREQYF.

This clonotype was seen only a few times. The chain links TRBV29-1 to TRBJ1-1, with D maybe TRBD1 (6 bases). Germline V gene lookup returns CDR1 SQVTM and CDR2 ANQGSEA. This CDR3 has 13 amino acids. V was shortened by 8 bases and J by 1 base, with 14 bases between the two germline ends. The chain's CDR3 is CSSLGQQNTEAFF. Here the CDR3 DNA reads TGCAGCTCCCTAGGACAGCAGAACACTGAAGCTTTCTTT.

This clonotype showed up just a few times. The chain combines TRBV29-1 with TRBJ2-1; D may match TRBD1 or TRBD2 (6 bases each). Germline V lookup: CDR1 SQVTM, CDR2 ANQGSEA. V was clipped by 6 bases and J by 4 bases, with 13 bases between them. CDR3 length: 13 amino acids. The CDR3 protein is CSVGGFIYNEQFF. CDR3 in DNA: TGCAGCGTCGGGGGCTTTATATACAATGAGCAGTTCTTC.

The chain employs TRBV2 and TRBJ1-1; 7 nucleotides match TRBD1. The CDR3 sequence is 14 residues long. Looked up from germline, CDR1 is SNHLY and CDR2 is FYNNEI. The V segment lost 6 bases and the J segment 4 bases; nucleotides outside the gene matches: 8. CDR3 protein: CASRNRTGVTEAFF. DNA for the CDR3: TGTGCCAGCAGAAACCGGACAGGTGTCACTGAAGCTTTCTTT.

The rearrangement links TRBV20-1 to TRBJ1-5; D not certain. Trimming cost V 5 bases and J 4 bases, with 9 bases left between them. The germline gives CDR1 DFQATT, CDR2 SNEGSKA (reference sequence). This CDR3 has 12 residues. CDR3 nucleotide sequence: TGCAGTGCTGCCAGACCAAATCAGCCCCAGCATTTT. Translation: CSAARPNQPQHF.

This sequence joins TRBV29-1 and TRBJ2-1; D ambiguous. Deletions cut 5 bases from V and 0 bases from J, with 14 bases between. There are 15 residues in the CDR3. Germline assignment: CDR1 SQVTM and CDR2 ANQGSEA. The CDR3 DNA follows: TGCAGCGTTCCCCGCGCAGGTTCCTCCTACAATGAGCAGTTCTTC. The encoded protein is CSVPRAGSSYNEQFF.

This clonotype has a handful of counts. This sequence joins TRBV20-1 and TRBJ1-4, with 11 bases identical to TRBD1. The germline CDR1 and CDR2 sequences are DFQATT and SNEGSKA (reference sequence). The CDR3 totals 16 residues. The J segment lost 5 bases and the V segment lost 6 bases, leaving 11 bases of the junction unmatched. The CDR3 loop reads CSAWSPGTGGNEKLFF. The CDR3, as DNA: TGCAGTGCGTGGAGTCCCGGGACAGGGGGAAATGAAAAACTGTTTTTT.

This chain connects TRBV20-1 to TRBJ2-5; 8 bases are shared with TRBD2. The germline V gene has CDR1 DFQATT and CDR2 SNEGSKA (reference sequence). CDR3 length: 15 residues. V shed 0 bases and J 7 bases; nucleotides not matched to a gene: 10. CDR3 in amino acids: CSARESRTSPLTQYF. CDR3 nucleotide sequence: TGCAGTGCTAGAGAGTCTAGGACTAGCCCCCTGACCCAGTACTTC.

V gene TRBV5-1 combines with J gene TRBJ2-7; perhaps TRBD1 as D (5 bases). Trimming cost V 4 bases and J 2 bases, with 19 bases left between them. Per the germline V gene, CDR1 is SGHRS and CDR2 is YFSETQ. The CDR3 is 16 residues long. CDR3 loop: CASSRTIGQTTYEQYF. DNA for the CDR3: TGCGCCAGCAGCCGGACAATAGGGCAGACGACCTACGAGCAGTACTTC.

The rearrangement links TRBV7-8 to TRBJ2-7; TRBD2 matches 7 bases. From germline, CDR1 is SGHVS and CDR2 FQNEAQ. V lost 2 bases and J lost 2; bases outside the gene matches: 3. The CDR3 has 14 amino acids. The CDR3 DNA is TGTGCCAGCAGCTTAAGGGAGGGACCCTACGAGCAGTACTTC. Amino acids: CASSLREGPYEQYF. Full variable domain (remainder filled in from reference TRBV7-8 and TRBJ2-7): GAGVSQSPRYKVAKRGQDVALRCDPISGHVSLFWYQQALGQGPEFLTYFQNEAQLDKSGLPSDRFFAERPEGSVSTLKIQRTQQEDSAVYLCASSLREGPYEQYFGPGTRLTVT.

About this clonotype: The germline gene is not matched at one end of the junction; a read error may be the cause. The rearrangement uses TRBV12-3 or TRBV12-4 and TRBJ2-7; no clear D gene. The length of the CDR3 is 13 residues. For the CDR3, the DNA is TGTGCCAGCAGCCGCACCGGCTCCTCCGAGCAGTACTTC. Its protein is CASSRTGSSEQYF.

The rearrangement uses TRBV7-8 and TRBJ2-5; D remains ambiguous. Germline values: CDR1 SGHVS, CDR2 FQNEAQ. Trimming removed 5 bases at V and 2 bases at J, with 12 bases between. This CDR3 has 14 residues. The CDR3 bases are TGTGCCAGCAGCCCCATGCTCGCGCAAGAGACCCAGTACTTC. This encodes CASSPMLAQETQYF.

The chain joins TRBV27 to TRBJ2-1; 13 positions agree with TRBD2. The germline V gene has CDR1 MNHEY and CDR2 SMNVEV (reference sequence). Trimming removed 5 bases from V and 8 bases from J; junction bases left unmatched: 6. The CDR3 is made up of 15 amino acids. The CDR3, as DNA: TGTGCCAGCAGTGCCACTAGCGGGGGGGCCTATGAGCAGTTCTTC. It encodes CASSATSGGAYEQFF.

The chain carries TRBV5-1 and TRBJ2-7; 9 bases are a match to TRBD1. The CDR3 totals 14 residues. Trimming cost V 2 bases and J 6 bases; bases outside gene matches: 6. Germline CDR1 SGHRS, CDR2 YFSETQ. Written as DNA, the CDR3 is TGCGCCAGCAGCTTCTGGGACAGGGCTGGCGAGCAGTACTTC. Amino acids: CASSFWDRAGEQYF.

The chain combines TRBV6-5 with TRBJ2-3; D possibly matches TRBD1 or TRBD2 (5 bases each). V was trimmed by 2 bases and J by 6 bases, leaving 6 bases between them. The length of the CDR3 is 12 residues. Germline assignment: CDR1 MNHEY and CDR2 SVGAGI. CDR3 residues: CASSYEGDTQYF. For the CDR3, the DNA is TGTGCCAGCAGTTACGAGGGGGATACGCAGTATTTT.

The V gene is TRBV9, the J gene TRBJ1-2, with TRBD1 as a possible D gene (5 bases). Germline CDR1 reads SGDLS; CDR2 reads YYNGEE. Trimming removed 4 bases from V and 6 bases from J, with 19 bases in between. The CDR3 is 15 amino acids. Written as DNA, the CDR3 is TGTGCCAGCAGCCAAGGAGGGACCCTAATCGATGGCTACACCTTC. It codes for CASSQGGTLIDGYTF.

This chain joins TRBV20-1 and TRBJ2-5, with 10 bases matching TRBD2. The CDR3 contains 15 residues. Germline V gene lookup returns CDR1 DFQATT and CDR2 SNEGSKA (reference sequence). The trim removed 1 base at V and 0 bases at J, leaving 2 bases unmatched. The CDR3 is CSARGSGGYQETQYF. DNA for the CDR3: TGCAGTGCTAGAGGTAGCGGGGGGTACCAAGAGACCCAGTACTTC.

This clonotype turned up a few times. This rearrangement joins TRBV7-9 to TRBJ2-1; 9 bases fit TRBD1. Trimming at V came to 5 bases and at J to 3 bases, leaving 5 bases not matched to a gene. Germline CDR1 is SEHNR and CDR2 is FQNEAQ (reference sequence). This CDR3 comprises 15 residues. CDR3 residues: CASSDRDRDYNEQFF. In DNA form, the CDR3 reads TGTGCCAGCAGCGACCGGGACAGGGACTACAATGAGCAGTTCTTC. The whole variable domain, filled in from reference TRBV7-9 and TRBJ2-1, reads DTGVSQNPRHKITKRGQNVTFRCDPISEHNRLYWYRQTLGQGPEFLTYFQNEAQLEKSRLLSDRFSAERPKGSFSTLEIQRTEQGDSAMYLCASSDRDRDYNEQFFGPGTRLTVL.

This clonotype was recorded many times. The V gene is TRBV29-1, the J gene TRBJ2-7; D is tentatively TRBD1 or TRBD2 (5 bases each). V was cut by 0 bases and J by 4 bases, with 13 bases left in between. The CDR3 spans 14 residues. CDR1 and CDR2 (germline): SQVTM, ANQGSEA. The DNA for the CDR3 is TGCAGCGTTGAAGAGGGGAAGGGGACGTACGAGCAGTACTTC. Its protein is CSVEEGKGTYEQYF.

This clonotype has more than one count but fewer than ten. The chain is built from TRBV12-3 or TRBV12-4 and TRBJ2-7; 10 bases agree with TRBD1. CDR3 size: 15 residues. The junction had 10 bases not matched to a gene; V was cut back by 7 bases and J by 4 bases. CDR3 sequence: CASTSPGQGRYEQYF. CDR3 bases: TGTGCCAGCACATCCCCGGGACAGGGGAGGTACGAGCAGTACTTC.

The chain uses TRBV7-9 and TRBJ1-1; D is perhaps TRBD1 (5 bases). V lost 0 bases and J lost 7, with 9 bases in between. This CDR3 spans 13 amino acids. The V gene's germline CDR1 is SEHNR and CDR2 FQNEAQ (reference sequence). CDR3 amino acids: CASSLAQGNEAFF. DNA for the CDR3: TGTGCCAGCAGCTTAGCGCAGGGAAATGAAGCTTTCTTT. Together with reference TRBV7-9 and TRBJ1-1, the CDR3 gives the full variable domain: DTGVSQNPRHKITKRGQNVTFRCDPISEHNRLYWYRQTLGQGPEFLTYFQNEAQLEKSRLLSDRFSAERPKGSFSTLEIQRTEQGDSAMYLCASSLAQGNEAFFGQGTRLTVV.

This clonotype came up a few times. The chain employs TRBV7-8 and TRBJ2-1; D call uncertain. The CDR3 has 11 residues. Germline-derived CDR1 and CDR2 are SGHVS and FQNEAQ. Deletions cut 5 bases from V and 11 bases from J, with 10 bases between. The CDR3 DNA sequence: TGTGCCAGCAGCGACCATGGTCAGCAGTTCTTC. Protein: CASSDHGQQFF.

The J gene is TRBJ2-2, the V gene TRBV7-9; D is possibly TRBD1 (6 bases). The germline V and J ends were trimmed by 4 bases and 7 bases, with 16 bases remaining between them. Germline V gene lookup returns CDR1 SEHNR and CDR2 FQNEAQ (reference sequence). CDR3 length equals 15 residues. CDR3 in amino acids: CASSWPQGLDGELFF. Here the CDR3 DNA reads TGTGCCAGCAGCTGGCCTCAGGGGCTTGACGGGGAGCTGTTTTTT. Variable domain in full (rest from reference TRBV7-9 and TRBJ2-2): DTGVSQNPRHKITKRGQNVTFRCDPISEHNRLYWYRQTLGQGPEFLTYFQNEAQLEKSRLLSDRFSAERPKGSFSTLEIQRTEQGDSAMYLCASSWPQGLDGELFFGEGSRLTVL.

V is TRBV7-8 and J is TRBJ2-3; TRBD1 matches at 11 bases. V shed 4 bases and J 0 bases; nucleotides not matched to a gene: 12. The CDR3 spans 19 residues. CDR1 and CDR2 from the germline V gene are SGHVS and FQNEAQ. CDR3 residues: CASSSTPPGTGGSTDTQYF. For the CDR3, the DNA is TGTGCCAGCAGCTCTACTCCCCCCGGGACAGGGGGAAGCACAGATACGCAGTATTTT.